This entry features one TCR beta chain sequence. The table came from immunoSEQ multiplex PCR; TCRdb's copy has only in-frame clones and leaves some out. This sample has around 210,000 clones; about 82% occur once, and the top ten carry under 0.95%. Followed over time, Seattle patients had been enrolled while infection was active. This sample is drawn from a study of blood T cell repertoires in COVID-19. Looking at the study overall: The analysed material was cDNA or gDNA that came from T cells, B-cell-depleted T cells, or PBMCs.

The germline gives CDR1 GTSNPN, CDR2 SVGIG (reference sequence). CDR3 length equals 12 residues. J gave up 4 bases and V 5 bases, and 2 bases lay outside the gene matches. This sequence originates from a man aged 60 to 75 with COVID-19, enrolled during active disease. Material: peripheral blood. The rearrangement links TRBV30 to TRBJ1-3, with 7 bases identical to TRBD1. CDR3 loop: CAWWTGGNTIYF. The CDR3 DNA follows: TGTGCCTGGTGGACAGGCGGAAACACCATATATTTT.